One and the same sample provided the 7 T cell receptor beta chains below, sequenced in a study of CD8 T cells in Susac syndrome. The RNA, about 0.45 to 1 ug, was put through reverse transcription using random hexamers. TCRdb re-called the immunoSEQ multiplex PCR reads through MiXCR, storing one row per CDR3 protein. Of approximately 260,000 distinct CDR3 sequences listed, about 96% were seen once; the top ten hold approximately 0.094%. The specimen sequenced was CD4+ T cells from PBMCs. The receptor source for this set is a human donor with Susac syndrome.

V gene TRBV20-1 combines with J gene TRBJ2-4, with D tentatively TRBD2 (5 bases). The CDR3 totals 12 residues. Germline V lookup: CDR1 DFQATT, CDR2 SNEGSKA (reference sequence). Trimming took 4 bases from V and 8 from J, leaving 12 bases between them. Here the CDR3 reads CSATSTGDIQYF. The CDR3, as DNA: TGCAGTGCTACCTCAACCGGGGACATTCAGTACTTC.

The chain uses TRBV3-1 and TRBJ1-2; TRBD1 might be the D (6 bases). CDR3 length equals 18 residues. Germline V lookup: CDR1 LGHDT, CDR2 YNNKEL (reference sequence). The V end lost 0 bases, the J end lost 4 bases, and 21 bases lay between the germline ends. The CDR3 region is CASSQEHRDGSMGYGYTF. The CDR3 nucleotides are TGTGCCAGCAGCCAAGAGCACAGGGATGGCTCCATGGGCTATGGCTACACCTTC.

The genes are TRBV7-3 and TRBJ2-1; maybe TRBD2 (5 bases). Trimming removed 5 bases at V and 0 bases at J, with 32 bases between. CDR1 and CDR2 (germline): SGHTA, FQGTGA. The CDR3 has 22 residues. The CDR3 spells CASSHRVGPYWRKRISYNEQFF. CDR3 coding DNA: TGTGCCAGCAGCCACCGCGTAGGTCCTTATTGGAGGAAAAGGATCTCCTACAATGAGCAGTTCTTC. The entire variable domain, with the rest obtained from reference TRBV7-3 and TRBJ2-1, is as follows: GAGVSQTPSNKVTEKGKYVELRCDPISGHTALYWYRQSLGQGPEFLIYFQGTGAADDSGLPNDRFFAVRPEGSVSTLKIQRTERGDSAVYLCASSHRVGPYWRKRISYNEQFFGPGTRLTVL.

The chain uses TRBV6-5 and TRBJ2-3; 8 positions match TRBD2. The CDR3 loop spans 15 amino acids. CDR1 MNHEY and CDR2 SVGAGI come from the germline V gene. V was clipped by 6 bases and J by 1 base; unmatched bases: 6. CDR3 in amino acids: CASSLYGRGTDTQYF. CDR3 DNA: TGTGCCAGCAGCCTTTACGGGAGGGGCACAGATACGCAGTATTTT.

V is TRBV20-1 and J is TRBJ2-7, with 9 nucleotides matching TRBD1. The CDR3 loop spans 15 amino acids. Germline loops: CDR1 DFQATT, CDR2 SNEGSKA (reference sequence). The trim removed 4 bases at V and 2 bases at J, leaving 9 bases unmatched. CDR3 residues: CSAITPQGAAYEQYF. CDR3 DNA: TGCAGTGCTATAACACCACAGGGGGCTGCCTACGAGCAGTACTTC.

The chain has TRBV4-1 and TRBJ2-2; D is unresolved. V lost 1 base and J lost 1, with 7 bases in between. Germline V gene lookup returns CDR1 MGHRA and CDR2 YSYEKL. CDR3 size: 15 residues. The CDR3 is CASSQVLRNTGELFF. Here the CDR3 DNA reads TGCGCCAGCAGCCAAGTCCTTCGGAACACCGGGGAGCTGTTTTTT.

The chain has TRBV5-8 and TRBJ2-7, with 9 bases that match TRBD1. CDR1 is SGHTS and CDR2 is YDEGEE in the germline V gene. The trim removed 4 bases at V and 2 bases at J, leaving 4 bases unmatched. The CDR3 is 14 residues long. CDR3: CASSRQGDTYEQYF. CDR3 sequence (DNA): TGTGCCAGCAGCCGACAGGGGGACACCTACGAGCAGTACTTC.